This T cell receptor (beta chain) was obtained from a study of blood T cell repertoires in COVID-19. About the research overall: PBMCs, B-cell-depleted T cells, or T cells provided the cDNA or gDNA that made up the material.

In the authors' methods: The authors estimated nucleated cell counts from reference gene primer amplification. The assay was immunoSEQ multiplex PCR, and TCRdb's table has in-frame clones only and misses some. V and J calls and clone size are copied from that table; D and trimming were computed from the DNA. Found here are fewer than 350,000 clones, roughly nine tenths of them singletons; the top ten hold 3.9%. Patients from Seattle were sampled longitudinally, starting during active infection. There are 17 residues in the CDR3. Germline V gives CDR1 MDHEN, CDR2 SYDVKM. After removal of 2 bases from V and 2 bases from J, the junction contained 9 bases not matched to a gene.

This receptor was identified in an older woman with COVID-19, enrolled during active disease. The chain has TRBV28 and TRBJ1-2, with TRBD1 matching 9 bases. The sample taken for sequencing was peripheral blood. CDR3 sequence: CASSLTGGFPSNYGYTF. The CDR3 nucleotides are TGTGCCAGCAGTTTAACAGGGGGCTTTCCCTCCAACTATGGCTACACCTTC.